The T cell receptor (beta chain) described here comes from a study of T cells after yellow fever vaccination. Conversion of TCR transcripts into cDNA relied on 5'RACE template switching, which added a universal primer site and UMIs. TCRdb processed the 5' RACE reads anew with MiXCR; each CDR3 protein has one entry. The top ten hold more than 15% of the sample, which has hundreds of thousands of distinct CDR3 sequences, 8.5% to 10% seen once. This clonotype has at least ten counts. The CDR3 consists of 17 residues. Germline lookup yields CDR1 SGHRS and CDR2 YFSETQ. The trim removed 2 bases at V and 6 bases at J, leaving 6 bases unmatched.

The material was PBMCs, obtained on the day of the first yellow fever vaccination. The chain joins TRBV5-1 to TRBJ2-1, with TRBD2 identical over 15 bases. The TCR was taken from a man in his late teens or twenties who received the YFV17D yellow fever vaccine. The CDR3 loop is CASSLRGTSGGSNEQFF. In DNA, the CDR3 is TGCGCCAGCAGCTTACGAGGGACTAGCGGGGGGTCCAATGAGCAGTTCTTC.